This TCR beta chain comes out of a study of response to subunit inactivated influenza vaccine. Study-wide results and limits: Few new T cells, the authors suggested, are recruited by each seasonal influenza vaccination.

About this clonotype: Its antigen is currently unknown.

TCRdb used MiXCR to reprocess the RT-PCR reads, holding one entry per CDR3 protein. This table holds hundreds of thousands of distinct CDR3 sequences, 13% to 15% found once. From germline, CDR1 is LGHDT and CDR2 YNNKEL (reference sequence). CDR3 length equals 17 residues. V was shortened by 0 bases and J by 0 bases, with 14 bases between the two germline ends. The specimen was PBMCs from blood, collected less than 15 days before vaccination. The source of this sequence is a man aged 45 to 65 who received an inactivated influenza vaccine. The chain employs TRBV3-1 and TRBJ2-5; TRBD2 is a possible D gene (5 bases). The CDR3 DNA sequence: TGTGCCAGCAGCCAAGACCTCGGACTTCAGTACCAAGAGACCCAGTACTTC. This encodes CASSQDLGLQYQETQYF.